This TCR beta chain was identified during a study of cytomegalovirus exposure and HLA in healthy donors. Both 60 Vbeta primers and 13 Jbeta primers went into the PCR. Clones were sequenced by immunoSEQ multiplex PCR, and TCRdb holds only the in-frame ones, with some missing. The table records 100,000 to 150,000 clones, roughly 76% of them present only once. Germline V gene data show CDR1 as LNHNV and CDR2 as YYDKDF (reference sequence). The CDR3 sequence is 17 residues long. With 0 bases clipped from V and 5 bases from J, the junction kept 8 bases outside the gene matches. V usage is TRBV15 and J usage is TRBJ2-1, with 9 bases aligning to TRBD2. Sequencing used PBMCs. The TCR sequence derives from a woman aged 60 to 75 in good health and CMV-seropositive. CDR3 coding DNA: TGTGCCACCAGCAGAGACGTAGCGGGAGAAGGTGACAATGAGCAGTTCTTC. Translated: CATSRDVAGEGDNEQFF.